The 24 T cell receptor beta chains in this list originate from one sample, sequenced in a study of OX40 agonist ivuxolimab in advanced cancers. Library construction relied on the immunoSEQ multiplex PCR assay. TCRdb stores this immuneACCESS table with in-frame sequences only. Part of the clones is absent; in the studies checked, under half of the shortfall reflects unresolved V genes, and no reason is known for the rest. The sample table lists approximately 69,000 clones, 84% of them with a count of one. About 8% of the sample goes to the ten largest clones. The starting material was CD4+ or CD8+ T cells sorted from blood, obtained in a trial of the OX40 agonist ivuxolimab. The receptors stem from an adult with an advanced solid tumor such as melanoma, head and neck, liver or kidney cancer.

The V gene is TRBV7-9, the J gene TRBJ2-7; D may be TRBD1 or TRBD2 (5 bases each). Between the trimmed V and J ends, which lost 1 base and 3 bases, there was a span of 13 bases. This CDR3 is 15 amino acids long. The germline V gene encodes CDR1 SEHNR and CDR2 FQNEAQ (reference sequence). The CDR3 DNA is TGTGCCAGCAGCTTAGGGGACCTCAATAGCTACGAGCAGTACTTC. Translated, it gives CASSLGDLNSYEQYF. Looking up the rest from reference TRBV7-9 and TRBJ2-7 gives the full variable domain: DTGVSQNPRHKITKRGQNVTFRCDPISEHNRLYWYRQTLGQGPEFLTYFQNEAQLEKSRLLSDRFSAERPKGSFSTLEIQRTEQGDSAMYLCASSLGDLNSYEQYFGPGTRLTVT.

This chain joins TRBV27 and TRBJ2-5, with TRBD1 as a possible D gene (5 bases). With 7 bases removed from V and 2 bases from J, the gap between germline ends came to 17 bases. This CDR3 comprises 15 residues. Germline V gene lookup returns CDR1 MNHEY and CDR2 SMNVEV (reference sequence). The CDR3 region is CASTQRKGDQETQYF. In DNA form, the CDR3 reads TGTGCCAGCACCCAGCGTAAAGGGGATCAAGAGACCCAGTACTTC.

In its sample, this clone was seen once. CDR3 amino acids: CASTNFEPTNYGYTF. In nucleotides, the CDR3 is TGTGCCAGCACCAATTTCGAACCTACCAACTATGGCTACACCTTC. V is TRBV6-5 and J is TRBJ1-2; D not resolved. Trimming removed 7 bases from V and 2 bases from J, with 17 bases in between. Looked up from germline, CDR1 is MNHEY and CDR2 is SVGAGI. This CDR3 has 15 amino acids.

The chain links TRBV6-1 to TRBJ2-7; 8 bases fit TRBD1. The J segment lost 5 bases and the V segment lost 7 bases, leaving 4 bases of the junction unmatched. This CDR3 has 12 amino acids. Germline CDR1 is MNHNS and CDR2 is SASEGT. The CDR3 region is CASTLTGDEQYF. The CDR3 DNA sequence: TGTGCCAGCACCCTGACAGGGGACGAGCAGTACTTC.

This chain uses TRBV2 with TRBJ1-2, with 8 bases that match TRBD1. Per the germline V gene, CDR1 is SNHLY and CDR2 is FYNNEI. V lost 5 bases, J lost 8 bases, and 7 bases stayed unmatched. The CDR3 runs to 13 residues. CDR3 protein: CASSPGQGKGYTF. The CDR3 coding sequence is TGTGCCAGCAGTCCTGGACAGGGTAAGGGCTACACCTTC.

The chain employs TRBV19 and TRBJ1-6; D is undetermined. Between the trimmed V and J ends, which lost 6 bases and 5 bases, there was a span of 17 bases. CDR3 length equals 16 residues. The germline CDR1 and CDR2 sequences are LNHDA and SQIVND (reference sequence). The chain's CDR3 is CASRNSMIRDNSPLHF. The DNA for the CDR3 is TGTGCCAGTAGGAATAGTATGATAAGGGATAATTCACCCCTCCACTTT.

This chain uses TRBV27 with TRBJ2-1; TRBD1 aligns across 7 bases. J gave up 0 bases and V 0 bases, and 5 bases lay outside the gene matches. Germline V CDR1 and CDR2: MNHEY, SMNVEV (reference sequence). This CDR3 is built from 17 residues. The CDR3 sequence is CASSLSGQTSSYNEQFF. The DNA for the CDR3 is TGTGCCAGCAGTTTATCGGGACAGACAAGCTCCTACAATGAGCAGTTCTTC.

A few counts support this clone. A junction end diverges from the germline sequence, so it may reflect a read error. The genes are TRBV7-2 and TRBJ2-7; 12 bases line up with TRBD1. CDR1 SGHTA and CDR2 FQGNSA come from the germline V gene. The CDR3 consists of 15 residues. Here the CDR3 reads CASSQRGQGADEQYF. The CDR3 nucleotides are TGCGCCAGCAGCCAACGGGGACAGGGGGCTGACGAGCAGTACTTC.

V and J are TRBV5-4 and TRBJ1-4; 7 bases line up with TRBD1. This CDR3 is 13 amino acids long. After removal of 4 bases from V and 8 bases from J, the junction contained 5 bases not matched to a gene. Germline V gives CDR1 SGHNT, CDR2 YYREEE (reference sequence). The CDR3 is CASSDREGEKLFF. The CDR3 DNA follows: TGTGCCAGCAGCGACAGGGAGGGAGAAAAACTGTTTTTT.

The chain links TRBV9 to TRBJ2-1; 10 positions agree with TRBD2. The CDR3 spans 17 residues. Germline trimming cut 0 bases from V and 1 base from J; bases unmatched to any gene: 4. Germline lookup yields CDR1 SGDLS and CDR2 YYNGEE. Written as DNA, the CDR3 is TGTGCCAGCAGCGTAGCAAGCGGGAGGGCGTCCTACAATGAGCAGTTCTTC. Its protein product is CASSVASGRASYNEQFF.

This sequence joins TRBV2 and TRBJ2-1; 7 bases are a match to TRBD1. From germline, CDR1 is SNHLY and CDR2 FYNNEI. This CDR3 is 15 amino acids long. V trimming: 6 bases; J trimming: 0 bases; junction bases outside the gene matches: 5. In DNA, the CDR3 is TGTGCCAGCAGGGATGGGACAGCCTCCTACAATGAGCAGTTCTTC. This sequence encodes CASRDGTASYNEQFF.

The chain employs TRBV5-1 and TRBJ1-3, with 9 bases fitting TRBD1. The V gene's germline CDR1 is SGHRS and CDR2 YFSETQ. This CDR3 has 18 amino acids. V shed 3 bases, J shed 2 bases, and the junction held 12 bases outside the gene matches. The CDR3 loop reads CASSSMVIGTGTGNTIYF. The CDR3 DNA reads TGCGCCAGCAGCTCTATGGTCATAGGGACAGGGACTGGAAACACCATATATTTT.

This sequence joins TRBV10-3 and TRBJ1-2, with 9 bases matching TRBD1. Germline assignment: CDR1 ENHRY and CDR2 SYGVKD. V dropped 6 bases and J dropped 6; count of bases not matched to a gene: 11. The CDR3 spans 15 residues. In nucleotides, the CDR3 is TGTGCCATCAGCCCCCCGGGACAGGGAGTAAATGGCTACACCTTC. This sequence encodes CAISPPGQGVNGYTF.

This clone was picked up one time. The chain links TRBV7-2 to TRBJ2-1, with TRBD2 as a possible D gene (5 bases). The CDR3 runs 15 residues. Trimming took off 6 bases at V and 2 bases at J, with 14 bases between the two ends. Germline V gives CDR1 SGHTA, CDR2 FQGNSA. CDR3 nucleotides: TGTGCCAGCAGTCTTCTAGCTGTCGCCTACAATGAGCAGTTCTTC. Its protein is CASSLLAVAYNEQFF.

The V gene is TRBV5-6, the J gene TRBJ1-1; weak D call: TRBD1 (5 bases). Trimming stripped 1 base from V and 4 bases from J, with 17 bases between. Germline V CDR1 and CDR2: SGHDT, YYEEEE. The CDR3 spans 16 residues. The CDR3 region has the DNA TGTGCCAGCAGCTTGAGGCCGGAGCAGGGCGGCACTGAAGCTTTCTTT. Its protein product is CASSLRPEQGGTEAFF.

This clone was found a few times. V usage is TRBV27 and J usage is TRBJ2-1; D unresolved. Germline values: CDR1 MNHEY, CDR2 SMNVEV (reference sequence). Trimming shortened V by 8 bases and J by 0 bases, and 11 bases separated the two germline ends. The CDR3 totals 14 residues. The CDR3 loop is CASGTLSSYNEQFF. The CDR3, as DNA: TGTGCCAGCGGTACCTTAAGCTCCTACAATGAGCAGTTCTTC.

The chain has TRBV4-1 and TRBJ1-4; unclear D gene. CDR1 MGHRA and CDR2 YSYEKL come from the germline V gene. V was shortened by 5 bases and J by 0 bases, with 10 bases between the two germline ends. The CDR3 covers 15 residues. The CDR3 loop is CASSTRGATNEKLFF. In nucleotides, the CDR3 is TGCGCCAGCAGCACTCGAGGTGCAACTAATGAAAAACTGTTTTTT.

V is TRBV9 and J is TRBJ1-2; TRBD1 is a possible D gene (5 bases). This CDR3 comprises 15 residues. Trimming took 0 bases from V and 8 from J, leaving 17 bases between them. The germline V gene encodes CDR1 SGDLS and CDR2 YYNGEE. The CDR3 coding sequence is TGTGCCAGCAGCGTAGACCCAGGGAAGGGAGAAGGCTACACCTTC. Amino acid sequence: CASSVDPGKGEGYTF.

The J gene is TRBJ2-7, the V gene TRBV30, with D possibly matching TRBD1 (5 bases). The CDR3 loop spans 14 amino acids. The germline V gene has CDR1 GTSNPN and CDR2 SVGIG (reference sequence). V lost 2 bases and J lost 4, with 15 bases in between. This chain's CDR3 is CAWSPSGAHYEQYF. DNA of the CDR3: TGTGCCTGGAGTCCCTCTGGGGCCCATTACGAGCAGTACTTC. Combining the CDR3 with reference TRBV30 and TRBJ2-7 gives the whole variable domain SQTIHQWPATLVQPVGSPLSLECTVEGTSNPNLYWYRQAAGRGLQLLFYSVGIGQISSEVPQNLSASRPQDRQFILSSKKLLLSDSGFYLCAWSPSGAHYEQYFGPGTRLTVT.

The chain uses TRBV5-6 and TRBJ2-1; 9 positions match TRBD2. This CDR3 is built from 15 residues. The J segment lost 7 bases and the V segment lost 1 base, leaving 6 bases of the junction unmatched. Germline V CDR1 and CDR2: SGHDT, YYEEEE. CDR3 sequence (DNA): TGTGCCAGCAGCTTGCCCGGGACTAGCAAAAATGAGCAGTTCTTC. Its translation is CASSLPGTSKNEQFF.

CDR3: CAWTPWPVYGYTF. In nucleotides, the CDR3 is TGTGCCTGGACCCCGTGGCCGGTCTATGGCTACACCTTC. The rearrangement joins TRBV30 to TRBJ1-2, with D unresolved. The CDR3 loop spans 13 amino acids. Germline V gene lookup returns CDR1 GTSNPN and CDR2 SVGIG (reference sequence). V was shortened by 4 bases and J by 4 bases, with 13 bases between the two germline ends. The whole variable domain, remainder taken from reference TRBV30 and TRBJ1-2, is SQTIHQWPATLVQPVGSPLSLECTVEGTSNPNLYWYRQAAGRGLQLLFYSVGIGQISSEVPQNLSASRPQDRQFILSSKKLLLSDSGFYLCAWTPWPVYGYTFGSGTRLTVV.

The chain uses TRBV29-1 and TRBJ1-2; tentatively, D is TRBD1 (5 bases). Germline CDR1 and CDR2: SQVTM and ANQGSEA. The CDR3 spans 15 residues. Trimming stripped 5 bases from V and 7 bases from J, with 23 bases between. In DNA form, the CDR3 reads TGCAGCGTTTATGTGTCGGGGACCTCCTTGGGTGGCTACACCTTC. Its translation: CSVYVSGTSLGGYTF.

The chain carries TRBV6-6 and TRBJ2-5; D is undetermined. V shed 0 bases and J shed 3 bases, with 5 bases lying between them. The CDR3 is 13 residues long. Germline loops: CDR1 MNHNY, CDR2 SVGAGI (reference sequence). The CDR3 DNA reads TGTGCCAGCAGTTACTCGACGAAAGAGACCCAGTACTTC. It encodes CASSYSTKETQYF.

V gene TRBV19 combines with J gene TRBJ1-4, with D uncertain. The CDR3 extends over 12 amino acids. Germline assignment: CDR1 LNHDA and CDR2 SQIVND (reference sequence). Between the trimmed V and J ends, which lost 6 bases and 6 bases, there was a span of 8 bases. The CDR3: CASSTGYEKLFF. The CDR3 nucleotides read TGTGCCAGTAGCACCGGGTATGAAAAACTGTTTTTT. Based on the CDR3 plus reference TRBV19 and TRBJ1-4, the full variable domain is DGGITQSPKYLFRKEGQNVTLSCEQNLNHDAMYWYRQDPGQGLRLIYYSQIVNDFQKGDIAEGYSVSREKKESFPLTVTSAQKNPTAFYLCASSTGYEKLFFGSGTQLSVL.